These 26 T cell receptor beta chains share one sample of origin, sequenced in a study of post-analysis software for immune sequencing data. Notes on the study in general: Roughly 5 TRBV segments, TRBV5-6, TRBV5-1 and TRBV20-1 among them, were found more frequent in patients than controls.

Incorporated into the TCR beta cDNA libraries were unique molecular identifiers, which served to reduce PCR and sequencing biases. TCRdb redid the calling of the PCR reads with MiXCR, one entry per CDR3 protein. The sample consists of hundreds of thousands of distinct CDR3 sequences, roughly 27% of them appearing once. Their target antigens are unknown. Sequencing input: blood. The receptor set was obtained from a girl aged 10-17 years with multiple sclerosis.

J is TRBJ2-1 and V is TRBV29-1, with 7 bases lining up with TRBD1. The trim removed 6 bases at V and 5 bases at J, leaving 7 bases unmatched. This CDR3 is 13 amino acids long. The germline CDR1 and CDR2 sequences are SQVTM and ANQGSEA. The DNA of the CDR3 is TGCAGCGTAGAAACTGACAGGGACAATGAGCAGTTCTTC. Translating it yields CSVETDRDNEQFF.

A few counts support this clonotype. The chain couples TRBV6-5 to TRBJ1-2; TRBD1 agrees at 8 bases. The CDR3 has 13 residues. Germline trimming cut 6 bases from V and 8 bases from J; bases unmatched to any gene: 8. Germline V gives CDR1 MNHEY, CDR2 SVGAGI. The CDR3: CASRIQGARGYTF. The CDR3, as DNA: TGTGCCAGCAGGATCCAGGGGGCGCGAGGCTACACCTTC.

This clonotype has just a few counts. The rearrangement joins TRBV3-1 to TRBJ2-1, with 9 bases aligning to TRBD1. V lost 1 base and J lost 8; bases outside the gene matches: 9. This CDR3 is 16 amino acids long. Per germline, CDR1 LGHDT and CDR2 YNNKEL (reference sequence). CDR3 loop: CASSQGRGQGADEQFF. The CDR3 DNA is TGTGCCAGCAGCCAAGGACGGGGACAGGGTGCCGATGAGCAGTTCTTC.

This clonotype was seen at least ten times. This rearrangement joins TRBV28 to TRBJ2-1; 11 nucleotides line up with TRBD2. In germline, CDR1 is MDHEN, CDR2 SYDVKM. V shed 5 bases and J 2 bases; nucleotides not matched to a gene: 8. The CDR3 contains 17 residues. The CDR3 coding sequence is TGTGCCAGCAGTCTTGGTTATAGCGGGAGGGCCTACAATGAGCAGTTCTTC. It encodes CASSLGYSGRAYNEQFF.

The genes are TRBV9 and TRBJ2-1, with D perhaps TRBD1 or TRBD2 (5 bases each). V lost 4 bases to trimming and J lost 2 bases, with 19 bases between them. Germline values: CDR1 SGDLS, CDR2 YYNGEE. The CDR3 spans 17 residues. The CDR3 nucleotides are TGTGCCAGCAGCTCGAGAGGGGTAGGGGTCCCCTACAATGAGCAGTTCTTC. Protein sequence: CASSSRGVGVPYNEQFF.

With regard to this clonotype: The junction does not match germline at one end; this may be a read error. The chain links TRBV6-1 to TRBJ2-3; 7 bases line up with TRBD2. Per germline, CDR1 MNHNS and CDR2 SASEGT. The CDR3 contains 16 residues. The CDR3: CASSQRASGRIDTRYF. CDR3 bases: TGTGCCAGCAGCCAACGGGCTAGCGGACGGATAGATACGCGGTATTTT.

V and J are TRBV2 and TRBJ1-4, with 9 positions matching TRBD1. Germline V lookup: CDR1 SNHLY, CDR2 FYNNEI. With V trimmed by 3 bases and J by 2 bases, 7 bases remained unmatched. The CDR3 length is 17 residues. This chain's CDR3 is CASSESGQGPTNEKLFF. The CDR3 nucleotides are TGTGCCAGCAGTGAGAGTGGACAGGGGCCGACTAATGAAAAACTGTTTTTT.

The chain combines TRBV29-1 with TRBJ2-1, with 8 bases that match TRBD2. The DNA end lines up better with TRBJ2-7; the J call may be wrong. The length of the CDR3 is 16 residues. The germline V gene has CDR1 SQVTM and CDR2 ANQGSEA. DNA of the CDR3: TGCAGCGTTGAAGGGCTAGCGGGTATCTCCTACAATGAGCAGTACTTC. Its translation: CSVEGLAGISYNEQYF.

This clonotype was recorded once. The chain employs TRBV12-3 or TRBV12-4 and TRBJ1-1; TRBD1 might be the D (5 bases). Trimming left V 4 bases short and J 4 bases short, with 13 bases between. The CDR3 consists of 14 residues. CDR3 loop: CASSSWGLGTEAFF. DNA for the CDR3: TGTGCCAGCAGTTCTTGGGGGTTGGGCACTGAAGCTTTCTTT.

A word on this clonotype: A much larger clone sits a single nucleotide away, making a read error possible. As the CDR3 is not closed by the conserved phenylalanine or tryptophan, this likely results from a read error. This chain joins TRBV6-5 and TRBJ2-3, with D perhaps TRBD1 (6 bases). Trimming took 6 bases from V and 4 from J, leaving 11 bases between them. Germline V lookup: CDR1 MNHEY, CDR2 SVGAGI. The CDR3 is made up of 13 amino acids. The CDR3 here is CASSPSGADTQYL. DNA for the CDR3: TGTGCCAGCAGCCCATCAGGGGCAGATACGCAGTATTTG.

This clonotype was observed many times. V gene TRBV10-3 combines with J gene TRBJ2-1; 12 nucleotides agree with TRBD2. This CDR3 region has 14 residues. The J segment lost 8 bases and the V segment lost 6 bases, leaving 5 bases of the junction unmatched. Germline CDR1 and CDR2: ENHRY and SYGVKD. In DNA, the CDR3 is TGTGCCATCAGGGGGACTAGCGGGTTCGATGAGCAGTTCTTC. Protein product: CAIRGTSGFDEQFF.

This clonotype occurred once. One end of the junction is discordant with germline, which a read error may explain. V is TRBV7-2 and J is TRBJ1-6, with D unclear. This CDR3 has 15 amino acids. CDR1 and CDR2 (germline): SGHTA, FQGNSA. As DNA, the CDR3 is TGTGCCAGCAGCTTAGTGAACTCCTATGATTCACCCCTCCACTTT. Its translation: CASSLVNSYDSPLHF.

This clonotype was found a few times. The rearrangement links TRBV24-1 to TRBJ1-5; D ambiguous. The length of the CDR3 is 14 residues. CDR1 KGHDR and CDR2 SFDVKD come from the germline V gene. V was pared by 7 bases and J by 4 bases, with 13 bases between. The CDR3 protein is CATSADQENQPQHF. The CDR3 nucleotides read TGTGCCACCAGCGCAGACCAGGAAAATCAGCCCCAGCATTTT.

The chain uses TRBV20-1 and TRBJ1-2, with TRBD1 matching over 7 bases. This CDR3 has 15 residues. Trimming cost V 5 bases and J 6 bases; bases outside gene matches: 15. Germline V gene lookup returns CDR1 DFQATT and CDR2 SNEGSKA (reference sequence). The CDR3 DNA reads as TGCAGTGCTGATCCGCCACAGGGGATGAACGATGGCTACACCTTC. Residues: CSADPPQGMNDGYTF.

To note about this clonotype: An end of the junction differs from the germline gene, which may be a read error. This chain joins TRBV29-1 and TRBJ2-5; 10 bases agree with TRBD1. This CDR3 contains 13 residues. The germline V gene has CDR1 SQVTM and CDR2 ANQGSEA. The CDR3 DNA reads TGCAGCGTAGAAGGGACAGGGGTAGAGACCCAGTACTTC. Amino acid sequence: CSVEGTGVETQYF.

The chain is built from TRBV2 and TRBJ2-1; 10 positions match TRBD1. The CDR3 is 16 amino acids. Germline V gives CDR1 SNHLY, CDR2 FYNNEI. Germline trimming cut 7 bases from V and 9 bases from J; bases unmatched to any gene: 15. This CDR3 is CASIIRGDRGSVEQFF. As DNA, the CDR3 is TGTGCCAGCATAATCCGAGGGGACAGGGGATCGGTTGAGCAGTTCTTC.

DNA for the CDR3: TGTGCCAGCCGGGCGGACAGACGAGATACGCAGTATTTT. Translated: CASRADRRDTQYF. The rearrangement uses TRBV6-1 and TRBJ2-3, with D maybe TRBD1 (6 bases). Trimming removed 8 bases from V and 5 bases from J, with 14 bases in between. The length of the CDR3 is 13 residues. Germline CDR1 reads MNHNS; CDR2 reads SASEGT.

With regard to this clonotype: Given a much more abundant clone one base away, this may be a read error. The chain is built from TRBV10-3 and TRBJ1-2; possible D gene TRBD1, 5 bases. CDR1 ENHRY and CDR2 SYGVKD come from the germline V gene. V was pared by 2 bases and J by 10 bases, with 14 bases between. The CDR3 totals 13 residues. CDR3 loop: CAISEGGAGSYTF. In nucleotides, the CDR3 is TGTGCCATCAGTGAGGGAGGGGCAGGGTCCTACACCTTC.

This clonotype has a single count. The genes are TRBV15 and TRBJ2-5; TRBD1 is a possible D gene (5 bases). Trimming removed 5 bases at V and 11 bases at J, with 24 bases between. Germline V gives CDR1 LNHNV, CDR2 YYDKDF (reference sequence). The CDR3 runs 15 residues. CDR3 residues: CATSGLGREVNEQYF. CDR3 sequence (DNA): TGTGCCACCAGCGGCCTGGGGCGCGAAGTCAATGAGCAGTACTTC.

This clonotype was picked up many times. The CDR3 DNA reads TGTGCCATCAGTGAGGAACTAGCAGGCTACGAGCAGTACTTC. Protein: CAISEELAGYEQYF. The chain combines TRBV10-3 with TRBJ2-7, with D possibly being TRBD2 (6 bases). The CDR3 contains 14 residues. The germline gives CDR1 ENHRY, CDR2 SYGVKD. The germline V and J ends were trimmed by 2 bases and 3 bases, with 11 bases remaining between them.

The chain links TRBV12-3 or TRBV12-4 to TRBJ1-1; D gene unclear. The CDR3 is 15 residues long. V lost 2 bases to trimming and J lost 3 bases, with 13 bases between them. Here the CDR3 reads CASSLPTPWDTEAFF. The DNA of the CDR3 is TGTGCCAGCAGTTTACCGACTCCGTGGGACACTGAAGCTTTCTTT.

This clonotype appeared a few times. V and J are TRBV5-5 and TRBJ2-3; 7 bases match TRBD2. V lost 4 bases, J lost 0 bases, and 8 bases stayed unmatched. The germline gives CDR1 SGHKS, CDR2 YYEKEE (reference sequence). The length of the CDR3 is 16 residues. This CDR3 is CASSPSLAISTDTQYF. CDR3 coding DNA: TGTGCCAGCAGCCCCTCACTAGCGATAAGCACAGATACGCAGTATTTT.

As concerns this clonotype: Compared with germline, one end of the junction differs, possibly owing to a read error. The CDR3 DNA is TGTGCCAGCAGCCTCGGGACGGGCAGGAATGTGCAGTTCTTC. Translation gives CASSLGTGRNVQFF. The chain combines TRBV6-2 or TRBV6-3 with TRBJ2-1, with D perhaps matching TRBD1 or TRBD2 (5 bases each). Looked up from germline, CDR1 is MNHEY and CDR2 is SVGEGT. The length of the CDR3 is 14 residues.

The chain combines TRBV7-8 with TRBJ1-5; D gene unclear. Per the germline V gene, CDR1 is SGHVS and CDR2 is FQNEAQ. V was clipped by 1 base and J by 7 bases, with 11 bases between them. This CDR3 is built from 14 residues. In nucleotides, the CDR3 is TGTGCCAGCAGCTTAGTCGGGGTTCCGCAGCCCCAGCATTTT. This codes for CASSLVGVPQPQHF.

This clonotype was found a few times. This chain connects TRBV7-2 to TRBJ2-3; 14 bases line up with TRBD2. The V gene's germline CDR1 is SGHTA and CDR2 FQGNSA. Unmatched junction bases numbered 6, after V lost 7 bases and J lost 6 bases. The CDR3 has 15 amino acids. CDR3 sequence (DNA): TGTGCCAGCACCCGACTAGCGGGAGGGCCCGATACGCAGTATTTT. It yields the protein CASTRLAGGPDTQYF.

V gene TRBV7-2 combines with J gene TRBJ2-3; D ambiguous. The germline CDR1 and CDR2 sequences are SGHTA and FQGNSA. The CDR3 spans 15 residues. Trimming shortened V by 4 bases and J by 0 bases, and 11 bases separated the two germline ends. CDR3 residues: CASSSTGMSTDTQYF. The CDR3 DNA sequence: TGTGCCAGCAGCTCCACGGGTATGAGCACAGATACGCAGTATTTT.